A selection of T cell receptor beta chains follows, all from one sample in a study of blood T cell repertoires in COVID-19. The method was immunoSEQ multiplex PCR; TCRdb's version includes in-frame clones alone and lacks a portion of them. In the table there are around 190,000 clones, 75% to 85% of which are singletons. The specimen was PBMCs or T cells enriched from blood (not recorded which). The receptor set was obtained from a woman in her fifties or sixties with acute COVID-19. CDR3s include the opening cysteine and the closing phenylalanine or tryptophan. A D gene is named only where the DNA matches it firmly. Expanded clones get a size class; other rows say once, few or many, or leave the size out.

size | J | V | D | CDR3 | DNA
- | TRBJ1-3 | TRBV28 | TRBD1 | CASSHRGSGNTIYF | TGTGCCAGCAGTCACAGGGGCTCTGGAAACACCATATATTTT
- | TRBJ2-1 | TRBV2 | TRBD2 | CASIGRGNNEQFF | TGTGCCAGCATAGGGCGGGGGAACAATGAGCAGTTCTTC
- | TRBJ2-1 | TRBV6-5 | TRBD1 | CASSNRGNEQFF | TGTGCCAGCAGCAACAGGGGAAATGAGCAGTTCTTC
- | TRBJ1-1 | TRBV9 | - | CASSTRQAGGTEAFF | TGTGCCAGCAGCACCCGACAGGCGGGGGGCACTGAAGCTTTCTTT
- | TRBJ1-2 | TRBV19 | - | CASSTLDARSGYTF | TGTGCCAGTAGTACCCTTGACGCCAGGTCTGGCTACACCTTC
- | TRBJ1-2 | TRBV28 | TRBD1 | CASSLSARGPWGYTF | TGTGCCAGCAGTTTATCGGCCAGGGGGCCATGGGGCTACACCTTC
- | TRBJ2-5 | TRBV7-2 | TRBD2 | CASSSGTSGVLQETQYF | TGTGCCAGCAGCTCCGGGACTAGCGGGGTTCTTCAAGAGACCCAGTACTTC
- | TRBJ2-3 | TRBV7-6 | - | CASSLIGTGGDTQYF | TGTGCCAGCAGCTTAATCGGGACTGGGGGGGATACGCAGTATTTT
once | TRBJ1-2 | TRBV7-2 | - | CASSLAGQDGYTF | TGTGCCAGCAGCTTAGCGGGCCAGGATGGCTACACCTTC
- | TRBJ1-2 | TRBV21-1 | - | CASSNRTPNYGYTF | TGTGCCAGCAGCAACCGGACACCTAACTATGGCTACACCTTC
few | TRBJ2-1 | TRBV9 | - | CASSEGLSKNEQFF | TGTGCCAGCAGCGAGGGGCTTTCTAAGAATGAGCAGTTCTTC
- | TRBJ1-2 | TRBV3-1/TRBV3-2 | - | CASSQVLSYTF | TGTGCCAGCAGCCAAGTTCTAAGCTACACCTTC
- | TRBJ2-2 | TRBV12-3/TRBV12-4 | TRBD1 | CASSTGVVGELFF | TGTGCCAGCAGCACAGGGGTGGTCGGGGAGCTGTTTTTT
- | TRBJ2-1 | TRBV7-9 | TRBD2 | CASAGLAGGPFTYNEQFF | TGTGCCAGCGCCGGTCTAGCGGGGGGGCCATTCACCTACAATGAGCAGTTCTTC
- | TRBJ2-2 | TRBV4-2 | TRBD1 | CASSAQDRSGELFF | TGTGCCAGCAGCGCCCAGGACAGGTCCGGGGAGCTGTTTTTT
- | TRBJ2-3 | TRBV24-1 | TRBD1 | CATSGTPGQGGKDTQYF | TGTGCCACCAGTGGGACCCCGGGACAGGGGGGTAAAGATACGCAGTATTTT
- | TRBJ1-1 | TRBV24-1 | TRBD1 | CATILTGDNTEAFF | TGTGCCACCATCTTGACAGGGGACAACACTGAAGCTTTCTTT
few | TRBJ1-6 | TRBV7-8 | - | CASRSRGNNSPLHF | TGTGCCAGCAGGTCTAGGGGTAATAATTCACCCCTCCACTTT
- | TRBJ1-5 | TRBV12-3/TRBV12-4 | - | CASSLRGGQPQHF | TGTGCCAGCAGTCTAAGGGGAGGTCAGCCCCAGCATTTT
- | TRBJ2-1 | TRBV5-8 | - | CASSFNPVDRPNYNEQFF | TGTGCCAGCAGCTTTAATCCCGTCGACAGGCCGAATTACAATGAGCAGTTCTTC
- | TRBJ2-5 | TRBV28 | TRBD2 | CASSLFWASGAETQYF | TGTGCCAGCAGTTTATTCTGGGCTAGCGGGGCTGAGACCCAGTACTTC
- | TRBJ2-3 | TRBV11-1 | - | CASSWSGAGERGQYF | TGTGCCAGCAGCTGGTCAGGGGCGGGGGAACGGGGGCAGTATTTT
- | TRBJ1-3 | TRBV5-1 | - | CASSLADSIGNTIYF | TGCGCCAGCAGCTTGGCGGACAGTATCGGAAACACCATATATTTT
- | TRBJ1-1 | TRBV25-1 | - | CASSEYGGMNTEAFF | TGTGCCAGCAGTGAATACGGGGGTATGAACACTGAAGCTTTCTTT
- | TRBJ1-5 | TRBV7-6 | - | CASSALKGENQPQHF | TGTGCCAGCAGCGCCCTTAAGGGGGAAAATCAGCCCCAGCATTTT
- | TRBJ1-1 | TRBV7-9 | - | CASTRGTNTEAFF | TGTGCCAGCACCCGGGGGACGAACACTGAAGCTTTCTTT
few | TRBJ1-4 | TRBV4-1 | - | CASSHSGVGEKLFF | TGCGCCAGCAGCCACTCAGGGGTTGGAGAAAAACTGTTTTTT
- | TRBJ1-1 | TRBV6-4 | - | CASREGGLSTEAFF | TGTGCCAGCAGGGAGGGAGGGTTGAGCACTGAAGCTTTCTTT
- | TRBJ2-1 | TRBV9 | - | CASSSRGDSPSYNEQFF | TGTGCCAGCAGCTCGCGGGGAGACAGTCCATCCTACAATGAGCAGTTCTTC
- | TRBJ2-2 | TRBV6-5 | TRBD1 | CASRDRAGELFF | TGTGCCAGCAGGGACAGGGCCGGGGAGCTGTTTTTT
few | TRBJ1-2 | TRBV5-6 | - | CASSLPTASTGYTF | TGTGCCAGCAGCTTACCCACAGCCAGCACGGGCTACACCTTC
- | TRBJ2-1 | TRBV7-9 | TRBD2 | CASSSTSGFNEQFF | TGTGCCAGCAGCTCGACTAGCGGGTTTAATGAGCAGTTCTTC
- | TRBJ1-6 | TRBV27 | - | CASSLASTGNNSPLHF | TGTGCCAGCAGTTTAGCAAGTACAGGAAATAATTCACCCCTCCACTTT
- | TRBJ1-1 | TRBV28 | TRBD1 | CASSPGTGLNTEAFF | TGTGCCAGCAGTCCCGGGACAGGGTTGAACACTGAAGCTTTCTTT
few | TRBJ1-6 | TRBV19 | TRBD1 | CASSVDRDPNSPLHF | TGTGCCAGTAGTGTCGACAGGGACCCTAATTCACCCCTCCACTTT
- | TRBJ2-5 | TRBV24-1 | TRBD2 | CATSVTSGGPAHQETQYF | TGTGCCACCAGTGTTACTAGCGGGGGCCCAGCCCACCAAGAGACCCAGTACTTC
- | TRBJ1-2 | TRBV18 | TRBD1 | CASSPNLGQVEKGYTF | TGTGCCAGCTCACCTAATCTCGGACAGGTGGAAAAGGGCTACACCTTC
- | TRBJ1-5 | TRBV5-1 | TRBD1 | CASRIEQGAQPQHF | TGCGCCAGCAGAATTGAACAGGGGGCTCAGCCCCAGCATTTT
- | TRBJ1-1 | TRBV6-5 | - | CASSYLGQGPNTEAFF | TGTGCCAGCAGTTATCTGGGACAAGGACCGAACACTGAAGCTTTCTTT
- | TRBJ1-1 | TRBV18 | - | CASSRQKNTEAFF | TGTGCCAGCTCGCGACAGAAGAACACTGAAGCTTTCTTT
once | TRBJ1-5 | TRBV28 | TRBD1 | CASSLLTGVNQPQHF | TGTGCCAGCAGTTTATTGACAGGGGTCAATCAGCCCCAGCATTTT